A selection of T cell receptor beta chains follows, all from one sample in a study of radiotherapy plus CTLA-4 blockade in lung cancer. The assay was immunoSEQ multiplex PCR, and TCRdb's table has in-frame clones only and misses some. The sample lists some 50,000 clones, approximately 85% occurring once. Material: peripheral blood, obtained from a patient treated with radiotherapy plus ipilimumab. Receptor source: a human donor with non-small cell lung cancer whose response to radiotherapy plus ipilimumab could not be evaluated. Each CDR3 is given without its conserved first and last residue. Fields, in order: V gene, CDR3 protein.

TRBV5-1	ASSLQGWDTEAF
TRBV7-8	ASSSTGTPYEQY
TRBV19	ASSAHTSTVTYEQY
TRBV2	ASSLTGPNTEAF
TRBV11-3	ASSLGSQNTGELF
TRBV28	ASSLSHEQY
TRBV27	ASSLAYSGRGPPGYT
TRBV7-3	ASSLAGGQETQY
TRBV28	ASSLYRARDQPQH
TRBV5-1	ASSLKGNEQF
TRBV7-9	ASSLVSGTGDYEQY
TRBV6-6	ASRSGLAGNTGELF
TRBV19	ASSIAAPGFSGYT
TRBV19	ASSIGSGKQPQH
TRBV4-3	ASSQGGLGNNNEQF
TRBV25-1	ASSELAGGLINEQF
TRBV7-2	ASSLGPVAGRRGTEAF
TRBV7-6	ASSPTGGPTNEKLF
TRBV6-1	ATHRMAGNQPQH
TRBV28	ASSEGGTQGYQPQH
TRBV28	ASSPPPMVRSNQPQH
TRBV9	ASSVVDSGSTDTQY
TRBV10-3	AISVSRDSSSQY
TRBV6-5	ASSWSGGRGTEAF
TRBV28	ASSLQGAKNEQF
TRBV11-2	ASSLRFTDTQY
TRBV30	AWREGVNSDTQY
TRBV5-6	ASSPLGTASYEQY
TRBV6-5	ASSYSGSTNYGYT
TRBV6-1	ASSAPGQGRGELF
TRBV25-1	ASSELGYSRGNTEAF
TRBV27	ASSLSTGDSYEQY
TRBV29-1	SGGDRASGNTIY
TRBV4-3	ASNQGLASTDTQY
TRBV6-4	ASSDSIYLAGEGTYEQY